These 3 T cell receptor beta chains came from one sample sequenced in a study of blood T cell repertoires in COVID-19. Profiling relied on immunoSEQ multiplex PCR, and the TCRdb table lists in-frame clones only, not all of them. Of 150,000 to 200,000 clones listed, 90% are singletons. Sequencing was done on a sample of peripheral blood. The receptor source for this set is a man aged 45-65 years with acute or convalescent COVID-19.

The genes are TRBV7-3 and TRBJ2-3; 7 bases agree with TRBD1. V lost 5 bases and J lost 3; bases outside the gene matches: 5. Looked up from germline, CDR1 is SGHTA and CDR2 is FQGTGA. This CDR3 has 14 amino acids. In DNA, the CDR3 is TGTGCCAGCAGCCCGACAGGGACGACAGATACGCAGTATTTT. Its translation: CASSPTGTTDTQYF.

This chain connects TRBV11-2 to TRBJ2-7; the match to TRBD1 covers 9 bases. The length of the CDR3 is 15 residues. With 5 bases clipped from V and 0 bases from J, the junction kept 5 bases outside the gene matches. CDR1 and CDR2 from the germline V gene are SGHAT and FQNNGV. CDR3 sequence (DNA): TGTGCCAGCAGCGCGGACAGGGGTAGCTCCTACGAGCAGTACGTC. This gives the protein CASSADRGSSYEQYV.

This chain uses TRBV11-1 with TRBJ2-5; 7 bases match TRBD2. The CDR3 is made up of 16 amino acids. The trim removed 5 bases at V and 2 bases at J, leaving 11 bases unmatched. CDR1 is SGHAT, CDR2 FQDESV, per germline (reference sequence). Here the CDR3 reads CASSPEAAGLQETQYF. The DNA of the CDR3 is TGTGCCAGCAGCCCGGAGGCCGCGGGACTACAAGAGACCCAGTACTTC.